This T cell receptor (beta chain) was obtained from a study of cytomegalovirus exposure and HLA in healthy donors. Points from the study as a whole: CMV serostatus stood as the only immune exposure information on hand. In a later analysis, at a false discovery rate of 0.05, roughly 16,000 TCR beta sequences matched HLA alleles. A prior analysis recorded that most TCR beta V segments were productive about 87% or about 30% of the time.

In nominal health when sampled, donors likely had unrecorded immune exposures nonetheless. As regards this clone: Its antigen is still unknown.

60 Vbeta and 13 Jbeta primers were used in PCR. Assay used: immunoSEQ multiplex PCR; TCRdb lists only in-frame clones, some missing. The sample consists of 90,000 or so clones, 82% of them appearing once. From germline, CDR1 is GTSNPN and CDR2 SVGIG (reference sequence). V lost 1 base, J lost 5 bases, and 15 bases lay in between. The CDR3 has 15 residues. The J gene is TRBJ1-5, the V gene TRBV30, with D possibly TRBD1 on 5 matching bases. The source is a man aged 25 to 40 in good health and CMV-seropositive. Input material: PBMCs. CDR3 nucleotides: TGTGCCTGGAGTGGAGGTGCAGGGTCGTATCAGCCCCAGCATTTT. Protein sequence: CAWSGGAGSYQPQHF. Together with reference TRBV30 and TRBJ1-5, the CDR3 gives the full variable domain: SQTIHQWPATLVQPVGSPLSLECTVEGTSNPNLYWYRQAAGRGLQLLFYSVGIGQISSEVPQNLSASRPQDRQFILSSKKLLLSDSGFYLCAWSGGAGSYQPQHFGDGTRLSIL.